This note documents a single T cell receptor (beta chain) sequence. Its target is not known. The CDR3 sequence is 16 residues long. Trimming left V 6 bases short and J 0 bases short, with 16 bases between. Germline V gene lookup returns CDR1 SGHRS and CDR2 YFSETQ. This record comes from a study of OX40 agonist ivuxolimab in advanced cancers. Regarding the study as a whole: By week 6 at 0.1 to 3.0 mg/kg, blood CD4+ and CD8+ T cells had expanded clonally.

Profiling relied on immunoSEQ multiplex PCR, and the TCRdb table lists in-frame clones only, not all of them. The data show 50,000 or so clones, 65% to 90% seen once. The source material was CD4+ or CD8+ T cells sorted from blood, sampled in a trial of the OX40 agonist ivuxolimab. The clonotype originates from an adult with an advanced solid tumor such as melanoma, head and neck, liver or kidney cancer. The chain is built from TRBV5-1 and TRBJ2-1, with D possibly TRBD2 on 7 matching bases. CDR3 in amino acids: CASTERGDTSYNEQFF. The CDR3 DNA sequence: TGCGCCAGCACCGAACGGGGGGACACCTCCTACAATGAGCAGTTCTTC. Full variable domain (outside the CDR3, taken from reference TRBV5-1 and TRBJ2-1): KAGVTQTPRYLIKTRGQQVTLSCSPISGHRSVSWYQQTPGQGLQFLFEYFSETQRNKGNFPGRFSGRQFSNSRSEMNVSTLELGDSALYLCASTERGDTSYNEQFFGPGTRLTVL.